This is a list of T cell receptor beta chains from one sample in a study of spatial heterogeneity in lung cancer. From the 5' RACE reads, TCRdb called clonotypes with MiXCR, one entry per CDR3 protein. The sample contains tens of thousands of distinct CDR3 sequences, more than 10% of which appear only once. The sequencing used PBMCs, collected at surgery. Every receptor here comes from a male donor with early-stage non-small cell lung cancer. Each CDR3 is given with its conserved first and last residue. Fields, in order: clone size, J gene, V gene, D gene, CDR3 DNA, CDR3 protein. D genes are given only for firm matches. Not all rows give a size; the values are once, few, many and, for expanded clones, a class.

abundance: few
j_gene: TRBJ2-3
v_gene: TRBV5-4
d_gene: NA
CDR3nt: TGTGCCAGCAGCAGCGCCGGGACTAGCACAGATACGCAGTATTTT
CDR3aa: CASSSAGTSTDTQYF

abundance: many
j_gene: TRBJ2-7
v_gene: TRBV7-2
d_gene: TRBD1
CDR3nt: TGTGCCAGCAGCTTAGCTCCCGACAGGGCGGAGTTC
CDR3aa: CASSLAPDRAEF

abundance: few
j_gene: TRBJ1-3
v_gene: TRBV6-1
d_gene: TRBD1
CDR3nt: TGTGCCAGCAGGTCACAGGGGGCGCGTGGAAACACCATATATTTT
CDR3aa: CASRSQGARGNTIYF

abundance: few
j_gene: TRBJ2-2
v_gene: TRBV20-1
d_gene: NA
CDR3nt: TGCAGTGCTCGACAGATTCTCACCGGGGAGCTGTTTTTT
CDR3aa: CSARQILTGELFF

abundance: NA
j_gene: TRBJ2-7
v_gene: TRBV29-1
d_gene: NA
CDR3nt: TGCAGCGTTGAGGTGGAGGGCTACGAGCAGTACTTC
CDR3aa: CSVEVEGYEQYF

abundance: NA
j_gene: TRBJ1-4
v_gene: TRBV7-2
d_gene: NA
CDR3nt: TGTGCCAGCAGCATACCGACGGCCGTTGGCGAAAAACTGTTTTTT
CDR3aa: CASSIPTAVGEKLFF

abundance: many
j_gene: TRBJ1-2
v_gene: TRBV7-9
d_gene: NA
CDR3nt: TGTGCCAGCAGCTTATTATCTCGGCAGGCGAACTATGGCTACACCTTC
CDR3aa: CASSLLSRQANYGYTF

abundance: many
j_gene: TRBJ2-3
v_gene: TRBV4-1
d_gene: NA
CDR3nt: TGCGCCAGCAGCCAGGACGCCGGGCAGGGTGGGACAGATACGCAGTATTTT
CDR3aa: CASSQDAGQGGTDTQYF

abundance: NA
j_gene: TRBJ2-2
v_gene: TRBV6-5
d_gene: TRBD1
CDR3nt: TGTGCCAGCAGTTACACAAGGACAGGTCAGAACACCGGGGAGCTGTTTTTT
CDR3aa: CASSYTRTGQNTGELFF

abundance: many
j_gene: TRBJ2-1
v_gene: TRBV2
d_gene: NA
CDR3nt: TGTGCCAGCAGTGTAACAGTTTACAATGAGCAGTTCTTC
CDR3aa: CASSVTVYNEQFF

abundance: few
j_gene: TRBJ2-7
v_gene: TRBV20-1
d_gene: NA
CDR3nt: TGCAGTGCTAGACAGGCTACCTACGAGCAGTACTTC
CDR3aa: CSARQATYEQYF

abundance: few
j_gene: TRBJ2-2
v_gene: TRBV6-2/TRBV6-3
d_gene: NA
CDR3nt: TGTGCCAGCAGTTTAACAGGACGGAACACCGGGGAGCTGTTTTTT
CDR3aa: CASSLTGRNTGELFF

abundance: NA
j_gene: TRBJ1-2
v_gene: TRBV28
d_gene: NA
CDR3nt: TGTGCCAGCGAGGGCGGGAATGGCTACACCTTC
CDR3aa: CASEGGNGYTF

abundance: NA
j_gene: TRBJ2-1
v_gene: TRBV7-2
d_gene: TRBD2
CDR3nt: TGTGCCAGCAGCTTAGAACTAGCGGGGGCCTACAATGAGCAGTTCTTC
CDR3aa: CASSLELAGAYNEQFF

abundance: NA
j_gene: TRBJ2-7
v_gene: TRBV28
d_gene: NA
CDR3nt: TGTGCCAGCAGTCCCTTGGTGGGAGAGCAGTACTTC
CDR3aa: CASSPLVGEQYF

abundance: NA
j_gene: TRBJ1-1
v_gene: TRBV10-2
d_gene: TRBD1
CDR3nt: TGCGCCAGCAGCGGGACAGCCCCCAGCAGTATGGGGAACACTGAAGCTTTCTTT
CDR3aa: CASSGTAPSSMGNTEAFF

abundance: many
j_gene: TRBJ2-7
v_gene: TRBV29-1
d_gene: NA
CDR3nt: TGCAGCCCGAATTGGACATTTTCCTACGAGCAGTACTTC
CDR3aa: CSPNWTFSYEQYF

abundance: many
j_gene: TRBJ2-3
v_gene: TRBV6-2/TRBV6-3
d_gene: NA
CDR3nt: TGTGCCAGCAACCCCTCCCTGGCGGCAAGCACAGATACGCAGTATTTT
CDR3aa: CASNPSLAASTDTQYF

abundance: NA
j_gene: TRBJ2-7
v_gene: TRBV7-2
d_gene: TRBD2
CDR3nt: TGTGCCAGCAGCTTAGGTTGGACTAGCTGGGAGCAGTACTTC
CDR3aa: CASSLGWTSWEQYF

abundance: NA
j_gene: TRBJ1-2
v_gene: TRBV6-2/TRBV6-3
d_gene: NA
CDR3nt: TGTGCCAGCAGTACCCCACAGAACCATGGCTACACCTTC
CDR3aa: CASSTPQNHGYTF